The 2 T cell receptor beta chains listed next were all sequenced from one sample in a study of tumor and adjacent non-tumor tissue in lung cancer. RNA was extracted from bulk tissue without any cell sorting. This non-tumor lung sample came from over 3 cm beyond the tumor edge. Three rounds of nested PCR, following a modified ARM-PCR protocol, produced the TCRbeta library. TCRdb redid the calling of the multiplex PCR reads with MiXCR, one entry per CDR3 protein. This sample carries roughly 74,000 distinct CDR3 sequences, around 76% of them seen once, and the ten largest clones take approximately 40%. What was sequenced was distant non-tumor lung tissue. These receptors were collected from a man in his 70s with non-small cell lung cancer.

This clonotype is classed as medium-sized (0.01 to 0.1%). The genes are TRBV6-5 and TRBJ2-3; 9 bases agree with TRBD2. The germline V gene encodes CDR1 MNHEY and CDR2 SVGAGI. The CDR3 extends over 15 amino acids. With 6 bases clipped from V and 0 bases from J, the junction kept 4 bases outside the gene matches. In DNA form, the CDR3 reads TGTGCCAGCAGACTAACTAGCGGGAGCACAGATACGCAGTATTTT. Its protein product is CASRLTSGSTDTQYF.

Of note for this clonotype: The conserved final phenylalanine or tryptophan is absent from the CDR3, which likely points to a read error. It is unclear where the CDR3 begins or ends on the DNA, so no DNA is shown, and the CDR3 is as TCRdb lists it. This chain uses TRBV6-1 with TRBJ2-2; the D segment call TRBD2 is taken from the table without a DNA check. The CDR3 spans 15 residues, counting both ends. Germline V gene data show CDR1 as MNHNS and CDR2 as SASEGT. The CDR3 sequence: CASMAGLENTGELFY.